The next 15 T cell receptor beta chains were all read from a single sample in a study of OX40 agonist ivuxolimab in advanced cancers. Produced via immunoSEQ multiplex PCR; TCRdb's table is partial and in-frame only. The data contain tens of thousands of clones, 80% to 90% of them singletons. Sequencing was performed on CD4+ or CD8+ T cells sorted from blood, taken in a trial of the OX40 agonist ivuxolimab. The source of these receptors is an adult with an advanced solid tumor such as melanoma, head and neck, liver or kidney cancer.

The rearrangement uses TRBV20-1 and TRBJ2-3; D ambiguous. CDR1 and CDR2 (germline): DFQATT, SNEGSKA (reference sequence). The CDR3 length is 11 residues. V lost 5 bases and J lost 0, with 3 bases in between. As DNA, the CDR3 is TGCAGTGCTCTGAGCACAGATACGCAGTATTTT. Translation gives CSALSTDTQYF.

V and J are TRBV9 and TRBJ2-2; possibly TRBD2 for D (6 bases). The germline V gene has CDR1 SGDLS and CDR2 YYNGEE. V was clipped by 2 bases and J by 3 bases, with 17 bases between them. The CDR3 contains 17 residues. CDR3 sequence reads: CASSVRMVGGDTGELFF. In DNA, the CDR3 is TGTGCCAGCAGCGTCAGGATGGTGGGGGGTGACACCGGGGAGCTGTTTTTT.

The J gene is TRBJ1-2, the V gene TRBV6-5; D gene uncertain. Germline-derived CDR1 and CDR2 are MNHEY and SVGAGI. Trimming took 6 bases from V and 3 from J, leaving 14 bases between them. CDR3 size: 14 residues. CDR3 nucleotides: TGTGCCAGCAGCTCTGGGAGTTCTTACTATGGCTACACCTTC. It yields the protein CASSSGSSYYGYTF.

The chain is built from TRBV19 and TRBJ1-6, with D possibly being TRBD1 (6 bases). Germline-derived CDR1 and CDR2 are LNHDA and SQIVND (reference sequence). The V and J ends lost 3 bases and 9 bases respectively, with 18 bases between them. CDR3 length: 16 amino acids. This CDR3 is CASSIFSAGAGSPLHF. The DNA of the CDR3 is TGTGCCAGTAGTATTTTTTCAGCGGGGGCCGGTTCACCCCTCCACTTT. Full variable domain (remainder filled in from reference TRBV19 and TRBJ1-6): DGGITQSPKYLFRKEGQNVTLSCEQNLNHDAMYWYRQDPGQGLRLIYYSQIVNDFQKGDIAEGYSVSREKKESFPLTVTSAQKNPTAFYLCASSIFSAGAGSPLHFGNGTRLTVT.

This rearrangement joins TRBV2 to TRBJ2-1; D remains unclear. Trimming removed 5 bases from V and 8 bases from J, with 22 bases in between. Per germline, CDR1 SNHLY and CDR2 FYNNEI. The CDR3 totals 16 residues. The CDR3 DNA reads as TGTGCCAGCAGTTTTTTGACATCCTTATACTCGGATGAGCAGTTCTTC. It codes for CASSFLTSLYSDEQFF.

This clone was counted between two and nine times. The genes are TRBV11-3 and TRBJ2-3; a possible D gene is TRBD1 (6 bases). Looked up from germline, CDR1 is SGHNT and CDR2 is YENEEA. The CDR3 is made up of 14 amino acids. V lost 4 bases, J lost 4 bases, and 12 bases lay in between. CDR3: CASSSKTGPDTQYF. CDR3 in DNA: TGTGCCAGCAGCTCCAAAACAGGGCCAGATACGCAGTATTTT.

The chain joins TRBV11-2 to TRBJ2-3; 15 bases map to TRBD2. J gave up 4 bases and V 1 base, and 6 bases lay outside the gene matches. This CDR3 contains 18 residues. The germline CDR1 and CDR2 sequences are SGHAT and FQNNGV. As DNA, the CDR3 is TGTGCCAGCAGCTTAGGAGGACTAGCGGGAGGGCCATCAGATACGCAGTATTTT. It yields the protein CASSLGGLAGGPSDTQYF.

The chain is built from TRBV2 and TRBJ1-1, with TRBD1 identical over 7 bases. This CDR3 contains 14 residues. V shed 5 bases, J shed 4 bases, and the junction held 7 bases outside the gene matches. Germline V CDR1 and CDR2: SNHLY, FYNNEI. The CDR3 bases are TGTGCCAGCAGTAAGGGGGCAGGGGGCACTGAAGCTTTCTTT. Its protein product is CASSKGAGGTEAFF.

The chain recombines TRBV30 with TRBJ1-2; maybe TRBD1 (5 bases). The length of the CDR3 is 12 residues. Germline assignment: CDR1 GTSNPN and CDR2 SVGIG (reference sequence). CDR3 in amino acids: CGGGKANYGYTF. The CDR3 DNA reads as TGTGGGGGGGGAAAAGCAAACTATGGCTACACCTTC.

The CDR3 protein is CASSGGARRTDTQYF. The DNA of the CDR3 is TGTGCCAGCAGCGGTGGTGCAAGGCGCACAGATACGCAGTATTTT. The chain combines TRBV7-2 with TRBJ2-3; no clear D. CDR1 and CDR2 from the germline V gene are SGHTA and FQGNSA. Trimming removed 5 bases from V and 1 base from J, with 13 bases in between. The CDR3 totals 15 residues.

V is TRBV9 and J is TRBJ1-2, with D hard to call. The CDR3 covers 16 residues. V was cut by 0 bases and J by 4 bases, with 16 bases left in between. CDR1 and CDR2 from the germline V gene are SGDLS and YYNGEE. CDR3 protein: CASSVGVERGIYGYTF. Written as DNA, the CDR3 is TGTGCCAGCAGCGTAGGAGTTGAACGGGGAATCTATGGCTACACCTTC.

This clone was counted once. The chain has TRBV7-6 and TRBJ2-5, with TRBD2 as a possible D gene (5 bases). Trimming left V 4 bases short and J 4 bases short, with 10 bases between. This CDR3 is built from 13 residues. In germline, CDR1 is SGHVS, CDR2 FNYEAQ. The CDR3 DNA sequence: TGTGCCAGCAGCTCGGGGTCCCTAGAGACCCAGTACTTC. It specifies CASSSGSLETQYF.

The genes are TRBV15 and TRBJ1-5, with 7 bases aligning to TRBD1. The V segment lost 0 bases and the J segment 2 bases; nucleotides outside the gene matches: 13. The V gene's germline CDR1 is LNHNV and CDR2 YYDKDF (reference sequence). This CDR3 is 19 amino acids long. The CDR3 DNA sequence: TGTGCCACCAGCAGAGATCGTGGACCAGGGGGGAGGGGCAATCAGCCCCAGCATTTT. Translating it yields CATSRDRGPGGRGNQPQHF.

This clone was observed a single time. V and J are TRBV6-1 and TRBJ2-7, with D perhaps TRBD2 (5 bases). V lost 1 base and J lost 2, with 12 bases in between. This CDR3 contains 15 residues. Germline-derived CDR1 and CDR2 are MNHNS and SASEGT. The CDR3 is CASSEGVGVTYEQYF. CDR3 in DNA: TGTGCCAGCAGTGAAGGAGTGGGAGTAACCTACGAGCAGTACTTC.

This chain links TRBV21-1 with TRBJ2-2; the D call in the table, TRBD2, was not verified against the DNA. TRBV21-1 is flagged as a pseudogene. CDR3 length: 20 residues. This chain's CDR3 is CASSPSARTSGPRGTGELFF. DNA of the CDR3: TGTGCCAGCAGTCCTTCCGCACGGACTAGCGGACCCCGGGGGACCGGGGAGCTGTTTTTT.